The T cell receptor (beta chain) under discussion was sequenced for a study of beta chain features in type 1 diabetes. The sequenced template was cDNA made from the entire isolated RNA. Using immunoSEQ multiplex PCR, the repertoire was profiled, and TCRdb retains in-frame clones only, with some absent. The sample has about 220,000 clones, 11% seen once. This clone came up many times. What it binds is unknown. Regarding the study as a whole: People with Type 1 diabetes carried modestly yet significantly shorter TCRB CDR3s in all four CD4+ subsets. It was possible that PCR favored shorter templates, equally so in patients and controls.

Trimming took 0 bases from V and 4 from J, leaving 16 bases between them. This CDR3 region has 17 residues. CDR1 and CDR2 from the germline V gene are LGHNA and YSLEER. This chain links TRBV4-3 with TRBJ2-1; D may be TRBD2 (6 bases). The sample taken for sequencing was central memory CD4+ T cells from blood. The TCR sequence derives from a young man in good health. The CDR3: CASSQDRGLSGYNEQFF. The CDR3, as DNA: TGCGCCAGCAGCCAAGACCGGGGGTTGAGCGGATACAATGAGCAGTTCTTC.